The source of this T cell receptor (beta chain) is a study of OX40 agonist ivuxolimab in advanced cancers. The CDR3 contains 15 residues. Germline CDR1 is SGDLS and CDR2 is YYNGEE. V was cut by 0 bases and J by 2 bases, with 9 bases left in between. Profiling relied on immunoSEQ multiplex PCR, and the TCRdb table lists in-frame clones only, not all of them. Here the sample spans just over 90,000 clones, around 90% being singletons. This receptor was taken from an adult with an advanced solid tumor such as melanoma, head and neck, liver or kidney cancer. The sample consisted of CD4+ or CD8+ T cells sorted from blood, taken in a trial of the OX40 agonist ivuxolimab. The V call is TRBV9, the J call TRBJ2-1; perhaps TRBD1 as D (6 bases). CDR3 in amino acids: CASSVGQEPYNEQFF. CDR3 in DNA: TGTGCCAGCAGCGTAGGACAGGAACCCTACAATGAGCAGTTCTTC.